The following is a TCR beta chain sequence with its context. The ends lost 5 bases at V and 7 bases at J; junction bases unmatched: 11. Germline assignment: CDR1 MGHRA and CDR2 YSYEKL. This CDR3 comprises 15 residues. These data come from a study of PD-L1 blockade in urothelial cancer. In the study overall: The patients first took atezolizumab in about 2014, receiving 1,200 mg intravenously every 3 weeks. About nine tenths of the roughly 30 patients were men with bladder-origin urothelial cancer. Reported median T cell count for blood samples was some 140,000.

The investigators introduced synthetic TCR analog templates into each PCR as spikes. Libraries were prepared by immunoSEQ multiplex PCR; TCRdb keeps only in-frame clonotypes and omits some of them. The top ten clones hold 2.9% of a sample with 58,000 or so clones, roughly 86% of them seen once. The source was PBMCs, collected around atezolizumab (anti-PD-L1) treatment. The chain is built from TRBV4-1 and TRBJ1-5, with TRBD1 matching 7 bases. This clonotype originated in a man aged 45-60 years with urothelial cancer. CDR3: CASSGTRQGGQPQHF. The CDR3, as DNA: TGCGCCAGCAGCGGAACTCGACAGGGCGGACAGCCCCAGCATTTT.